This T cell receptor beta chain was identified during a study of cytomegalovirus exposure and HLA in healthy donors. Study-level findings and limits: Across donors, most TCRs were seen rarely, yet some public ones were widespread. The study labeled about 160 TCR beta chains cytomegalovirus-associated.

The PCR employed 60 Vbeta primers together with 13 Jbeta primers. Produced via immunoSEQ multiplex PCR; TCRdb's table is partial and in-frame only. This repertoire shows 95,000 to 100,000 clones, roughly four fifths found once; its top ten account for roughly a tenth. The J segment lost 2 bases and the V segment lost 5 bases, leaving 7 bases of the junction unmatched. This CDR3 comprises 16 residues. Germline V gene sequence: CDR1 SGHRS, CDR2 YFSETQ. About this clone itself: The antigen remains undetermined.

The study sampled nominally healthy donors, though unrecorded immune exposures were likely. The V and J genes are TRBV5-1 and TRBJ2-2, with 9 bases lining up with TRBD2. The TCR sequence derives from a man between 50 and 59 years old in good health and CMV-seronegative. Sample: PBMCs. The DNA for the CDR3 is TGCGCCAGCAGGACTAGCGGAGACTTTAACACCGGGGAGCTGTTTTTT. It specifies CASRTSGDFNTGELFF.